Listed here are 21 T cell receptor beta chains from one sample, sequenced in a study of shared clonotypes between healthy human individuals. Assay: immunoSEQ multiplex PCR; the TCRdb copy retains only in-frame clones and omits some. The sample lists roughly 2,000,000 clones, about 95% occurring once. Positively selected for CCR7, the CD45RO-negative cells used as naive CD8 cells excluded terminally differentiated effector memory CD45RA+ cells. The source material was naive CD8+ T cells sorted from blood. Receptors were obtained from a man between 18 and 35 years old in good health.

CDR3 DNA sequence: TGTGCCACCAGGTCGGGGGGGAACACTGAAGCTTTCTTT. Its protein product is CATRSGGNTEAFF. This chain links TRBV7-9 with TRBJ1-1, with a weak D call TRBD1 (5 bases). Germline V gives CDR1 SEHNR, CDR2 FQNEAQ (reference sequence). Trimming cost V 10 bases and J 1 base, with 13 bases left between them. This CDR3 has 13 amino acids.

The CDR3 bases are TGTGCCAGCATCAAGACAGAGCTCAACACTGAAGCTTTCTTT. The encoded protein is CASIKTELNTEAFF. The chain joins TRBV7-9 to TRBJ1-1; TRBD1 is a possible D gene (5 bases). The CDR3 runs to 14 residues. Trimming left V 7 bases short and J 2 bases short, with 14 bases between. Germline V gives CDR1 SEHNR, CDR2 FQNEAQ (reference sequence).

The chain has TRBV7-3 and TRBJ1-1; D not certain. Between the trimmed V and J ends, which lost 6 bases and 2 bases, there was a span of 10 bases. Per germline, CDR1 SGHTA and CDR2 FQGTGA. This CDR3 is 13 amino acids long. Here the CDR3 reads CASSPMGNTEAFF. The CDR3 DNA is TGTGCCAGCAGTCCCATGGGTAACACTGAAGCTTTCTTT.

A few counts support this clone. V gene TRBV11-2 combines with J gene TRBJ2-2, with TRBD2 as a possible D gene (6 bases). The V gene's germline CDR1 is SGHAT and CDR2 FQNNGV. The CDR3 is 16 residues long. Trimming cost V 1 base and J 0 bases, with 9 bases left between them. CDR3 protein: CASSLVPGANTGELFF. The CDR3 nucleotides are TGTGCCAGCAGCTTAGTACCGGGGGCGAACACCGGGGAGCTGTTTTTT.

CDR3 nucleotide sequence: TGTGCCAGCAGTCGCGTAGGCCAGGGGGCCAACGTCCTGACTTTC. It is translated as CASSRVGQGANVLTF. This chain uses TRBV27 with TRBJ2-6; no definite D call. The CDR3 sequence is 15 residues long. Trimming stripped 5 bases from V and 4 bases from J, with 12 bases between. The germline gives CDR1 MNHEY, CDR2 SMNVEV (reference sequence). Supplemented by reference TRBV27 and TRBJ2-6, the full variable domain reads EAQVTQNPRYLITVTGKKLTVTCSQNMNHEYMSWYRQDPGLGLRQIYYSMNVEVTDKGDVPEGYKVSRKEKRNFPLILESPSPNQTSLYFCASSRVGQGANVLTFGAGSRLTVL.

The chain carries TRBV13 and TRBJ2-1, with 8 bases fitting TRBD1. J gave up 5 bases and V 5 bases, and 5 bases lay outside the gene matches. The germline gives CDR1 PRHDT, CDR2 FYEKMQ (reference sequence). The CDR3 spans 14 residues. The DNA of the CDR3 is TGTGCCAGCAGCATCGGACAGGGAGACAATGAGCAGTTCTTC. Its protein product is CASSIGQGDNEQFF.

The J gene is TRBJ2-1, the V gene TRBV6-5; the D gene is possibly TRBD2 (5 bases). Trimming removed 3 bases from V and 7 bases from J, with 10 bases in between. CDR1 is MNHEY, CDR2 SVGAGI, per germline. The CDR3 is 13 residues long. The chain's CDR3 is CASSYWGENEQFF. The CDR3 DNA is TGTGCCAGCAGTTATTGGGGAGAGAATGAGCAGTTCTTC.

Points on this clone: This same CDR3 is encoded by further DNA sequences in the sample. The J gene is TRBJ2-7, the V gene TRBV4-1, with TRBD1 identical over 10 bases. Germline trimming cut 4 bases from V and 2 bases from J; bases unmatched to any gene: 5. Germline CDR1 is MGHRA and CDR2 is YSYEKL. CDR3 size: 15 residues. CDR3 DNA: TGCGCCAGCAGCCCGGGACAGGGGCCCACCTACGAGCAGTACTTC. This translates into CASSPGQGPTYEQYF.

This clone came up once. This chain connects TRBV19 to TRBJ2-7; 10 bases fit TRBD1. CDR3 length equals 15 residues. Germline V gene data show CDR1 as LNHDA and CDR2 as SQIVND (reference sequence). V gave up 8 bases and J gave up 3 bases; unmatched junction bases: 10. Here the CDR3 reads CASRVSGTGVYEQYF. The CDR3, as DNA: TGTGCCAGTCGAGTATCCGGGACAGGGGTCTACGAGCAGTACTTC. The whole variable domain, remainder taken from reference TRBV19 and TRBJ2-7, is DGGITQSPKYLFRKEGQNVTLSCEQNLNHDAMYWYRQDPGQGLRLIYYSQIVNDFQKGDIAEGYSVSREKKESFPLTVTSAQKNPTAFYLCASRVSGTGVYEQYFGPGTRLTVT.

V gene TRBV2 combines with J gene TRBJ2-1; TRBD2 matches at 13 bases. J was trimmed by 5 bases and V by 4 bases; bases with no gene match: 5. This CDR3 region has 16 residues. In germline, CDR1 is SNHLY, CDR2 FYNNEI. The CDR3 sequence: CASSAAGTSGDNEQFF. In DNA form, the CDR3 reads TGTGCCAGCAGTGCAGCCGGGACTAGCGGGGACAATGAGCAGTTCTTC.

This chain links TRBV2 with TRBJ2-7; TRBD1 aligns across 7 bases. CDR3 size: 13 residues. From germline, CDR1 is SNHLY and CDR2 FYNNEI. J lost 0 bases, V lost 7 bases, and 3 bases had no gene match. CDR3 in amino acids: CASTGQYSYEQYF. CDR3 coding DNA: TGTGCCAGCACGGGACAGTACTCCTACGAGCAGTACTTC.

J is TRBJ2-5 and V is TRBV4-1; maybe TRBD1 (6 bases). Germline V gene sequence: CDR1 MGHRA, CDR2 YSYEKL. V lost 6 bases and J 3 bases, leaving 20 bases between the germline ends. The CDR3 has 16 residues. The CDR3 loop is CASRPQGLGLKETQYF. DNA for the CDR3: TGCGCCAGCAGGCCACAGGGCCTGGGGTTAAAAGAGACCCAGTACTTC.

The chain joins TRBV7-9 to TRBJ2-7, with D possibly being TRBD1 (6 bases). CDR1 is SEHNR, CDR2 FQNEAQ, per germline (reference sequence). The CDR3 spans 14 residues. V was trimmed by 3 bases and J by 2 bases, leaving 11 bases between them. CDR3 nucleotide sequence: TGTGCCAGCAGCTTCACAGGGCCCGCCTACGAGCAGTACTTC. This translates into CASSFTGPAYEQYF.

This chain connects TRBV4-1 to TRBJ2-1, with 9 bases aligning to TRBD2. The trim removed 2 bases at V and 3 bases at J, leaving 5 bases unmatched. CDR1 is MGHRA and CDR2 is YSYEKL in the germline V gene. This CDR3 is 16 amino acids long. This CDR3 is CASSQLGTSHYNEQFF. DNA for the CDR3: TGCGCCAGCAGCCAACTCGGGACTAGCCACTACAATGAGCAGTTCTTC.

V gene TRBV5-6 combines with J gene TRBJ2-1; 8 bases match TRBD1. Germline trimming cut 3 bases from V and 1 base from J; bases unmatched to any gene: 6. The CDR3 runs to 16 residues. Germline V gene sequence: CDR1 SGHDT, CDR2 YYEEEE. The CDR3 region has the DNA TGTGCCAGCAGCTGGGGGCAGGGGGCATCCTACAATGAGCAGTTCTTC. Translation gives CASSWGQGASYNEQFF.

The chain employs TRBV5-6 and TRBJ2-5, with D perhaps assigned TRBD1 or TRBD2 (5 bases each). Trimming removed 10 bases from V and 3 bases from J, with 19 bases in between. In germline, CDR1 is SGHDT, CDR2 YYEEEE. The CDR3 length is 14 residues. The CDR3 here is CASIRGQQEETQYF. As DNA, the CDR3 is TGTGCCTCCATCCGGGGCCAGCAGGAAGAGACCCAGTACTTC.

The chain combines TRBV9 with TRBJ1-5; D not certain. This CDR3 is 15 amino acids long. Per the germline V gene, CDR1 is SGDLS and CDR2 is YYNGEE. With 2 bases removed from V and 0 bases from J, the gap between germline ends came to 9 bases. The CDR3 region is CASSVSGDSNQPQHF. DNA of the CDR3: TGTGCCAGCAGCGTGTCAGGTGATAGCAATCAGCCCCAGCATTTT. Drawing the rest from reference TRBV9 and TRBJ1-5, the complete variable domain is DSGVTQTPKHLITATGQRVTLRCSPRSGDLSVYWYQQSLDQGLQFLIQYYNGEERAKGNILERFSAQQFPDLHSELNLSSLELGDSALYFCASSVSGDSNQPQHFGDGTRLSIL.

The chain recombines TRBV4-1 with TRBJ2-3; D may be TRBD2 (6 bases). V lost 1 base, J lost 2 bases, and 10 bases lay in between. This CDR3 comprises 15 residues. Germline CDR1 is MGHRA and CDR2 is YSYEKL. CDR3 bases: TGCGCCAGCAGCCAAGGGATAGCGGACACAGATACGCAGTATTTT. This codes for CASSQGIADTDTQYF.

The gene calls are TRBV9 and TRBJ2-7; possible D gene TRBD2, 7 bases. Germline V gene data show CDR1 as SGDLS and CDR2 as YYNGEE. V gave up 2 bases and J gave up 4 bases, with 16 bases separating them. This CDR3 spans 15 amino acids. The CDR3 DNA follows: TGTGCCAGCAGCGTCGGACTAGATCAGGGGTACGAGCAGTACTTC. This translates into CASSVGLDQGYEQYF.

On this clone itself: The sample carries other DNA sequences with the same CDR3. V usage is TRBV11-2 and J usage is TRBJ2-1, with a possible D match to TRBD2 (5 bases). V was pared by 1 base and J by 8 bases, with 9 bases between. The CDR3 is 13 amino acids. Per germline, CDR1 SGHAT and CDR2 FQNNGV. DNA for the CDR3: TGTGCCAGCAGCTTAGCGGGATGGGATGAGCAGTTCTTC. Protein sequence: CASSLAGWDEQFF.

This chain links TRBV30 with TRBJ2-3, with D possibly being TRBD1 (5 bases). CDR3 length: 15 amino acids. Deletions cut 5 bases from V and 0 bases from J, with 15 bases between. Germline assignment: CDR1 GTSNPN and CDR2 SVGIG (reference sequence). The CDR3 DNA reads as TGTGCCTGGGACAGAATGACGGAGAGCACAGATACGCAGTATTTT. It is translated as CAWDRMTESTDTQYF.